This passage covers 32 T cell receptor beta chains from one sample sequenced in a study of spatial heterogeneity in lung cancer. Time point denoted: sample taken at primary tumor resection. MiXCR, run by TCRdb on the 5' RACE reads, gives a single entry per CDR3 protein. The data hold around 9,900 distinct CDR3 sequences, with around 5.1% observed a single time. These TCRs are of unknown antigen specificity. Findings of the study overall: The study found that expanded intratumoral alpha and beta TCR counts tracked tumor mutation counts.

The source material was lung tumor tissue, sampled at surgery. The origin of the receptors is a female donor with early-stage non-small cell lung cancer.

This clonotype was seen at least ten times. The CDR3 bases are TGTGCCAGTCTCGGGGTCCCGAATTCACCCCTCCACTTT. It encodes CASLGVPNSPLHF. This chain joins TRBV6-2 or TRBV6-3 and TRBJ1-6; D ambiguous. Trimming shortened V by 9 bases and J by 7 bases, and 13 bases separated the two germline ends. The CDR3 sequence is 13 residues long. Germline CDR1 and CDR2: MNHEY and SVGEGT.

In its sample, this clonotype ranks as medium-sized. This CDR3 reads CASKDRVGNQPQHF. The CDR3 DNA reads TGTGCCAGTAAGGACAGGGTCGGGAATCAGCCCCAGCATTTT. The chain has TRBV19 and TRBJ1-5, with 8 bases lining up with TRBD1. The CDR3 runs 14 residues. Germline CDR1 is LNHDA and CDR2 is SQIVND (reference sequence). V lost 7 bases to trimming and J lost 4 bases; unmatched junction nucleotides: 6.

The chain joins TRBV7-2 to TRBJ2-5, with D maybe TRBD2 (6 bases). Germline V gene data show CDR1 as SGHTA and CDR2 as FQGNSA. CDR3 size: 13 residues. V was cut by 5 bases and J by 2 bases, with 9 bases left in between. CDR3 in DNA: TGTGCCAGCAGCCAGGCGGGGCAAGAGACCCAGTACTTC. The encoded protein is CASSQAGQETQYF.

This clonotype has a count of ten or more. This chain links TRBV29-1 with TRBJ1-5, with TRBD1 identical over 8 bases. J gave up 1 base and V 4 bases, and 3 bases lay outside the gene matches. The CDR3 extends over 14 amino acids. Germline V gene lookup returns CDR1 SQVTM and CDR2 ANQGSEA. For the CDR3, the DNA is TGCAGCGTTGGGGGACAGGACAGCAATCAGCCCCAGCATTTT. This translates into CSVGGQDSNQPQHF.

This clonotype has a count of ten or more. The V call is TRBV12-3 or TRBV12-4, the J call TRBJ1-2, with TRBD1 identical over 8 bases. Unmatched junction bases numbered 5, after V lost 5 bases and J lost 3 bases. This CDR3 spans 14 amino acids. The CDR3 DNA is TGTGCCAGCAGTGAACAGGGGGACTACTATGGCTACACCTTC. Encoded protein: CASSEQGDYYGYTF.

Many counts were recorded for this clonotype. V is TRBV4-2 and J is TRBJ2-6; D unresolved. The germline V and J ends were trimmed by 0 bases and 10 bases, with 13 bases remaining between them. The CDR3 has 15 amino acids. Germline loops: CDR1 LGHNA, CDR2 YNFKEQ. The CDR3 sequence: CASSQDGRLLNVLTF. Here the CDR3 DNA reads TGTGCCAGCAGCCAAGATGGCAGGCTATTAAACGTCCTGACTTTC.

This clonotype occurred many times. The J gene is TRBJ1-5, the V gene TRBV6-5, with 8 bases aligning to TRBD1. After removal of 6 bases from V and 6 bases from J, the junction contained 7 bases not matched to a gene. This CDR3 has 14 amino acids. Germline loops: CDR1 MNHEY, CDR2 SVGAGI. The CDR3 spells CASSFDRGAQPQHF. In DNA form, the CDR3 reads TGTGCCAGCAGCTTCGACAGGGGTGCTCAGCCCCAGCATTTT.

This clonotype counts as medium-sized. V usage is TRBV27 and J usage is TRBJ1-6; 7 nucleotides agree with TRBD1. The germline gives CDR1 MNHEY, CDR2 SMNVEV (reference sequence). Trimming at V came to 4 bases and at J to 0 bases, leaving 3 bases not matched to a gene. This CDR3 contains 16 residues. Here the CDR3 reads CASSYRGFSYNSPLHF. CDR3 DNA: TGTGCCAGCAGTTACAGGGGCTTCTCCTATAATTCACCCCTCCACTTT.

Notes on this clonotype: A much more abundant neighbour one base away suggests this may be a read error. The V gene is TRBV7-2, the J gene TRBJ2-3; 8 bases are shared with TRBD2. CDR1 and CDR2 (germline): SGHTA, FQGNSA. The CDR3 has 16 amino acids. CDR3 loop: CANSFISGTSTDTQYF. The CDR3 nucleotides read TGTGCCAACAGCTTTATTAGCGGGACTAGCACAGATACGCAGTATTTT.

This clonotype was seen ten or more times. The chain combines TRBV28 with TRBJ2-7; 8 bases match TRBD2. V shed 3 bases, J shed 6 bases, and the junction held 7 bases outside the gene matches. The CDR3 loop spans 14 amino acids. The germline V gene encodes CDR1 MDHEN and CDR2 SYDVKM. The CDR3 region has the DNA TGTGCCAGCAGTTTCCGGGGGGGGACTCCCGAGCAGTACTTC. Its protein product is CASSFRGGTPEQYF.

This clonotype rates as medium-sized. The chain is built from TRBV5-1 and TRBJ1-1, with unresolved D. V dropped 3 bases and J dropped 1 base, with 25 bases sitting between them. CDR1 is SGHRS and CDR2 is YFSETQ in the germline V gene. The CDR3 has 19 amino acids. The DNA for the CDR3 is TGCGCCAGCAGCTCCGAAAGACCATCGGAAGCGGCCGCGAACACTGAAGCTTTCTTT. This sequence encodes CASSSERPSEAAANTEAFF. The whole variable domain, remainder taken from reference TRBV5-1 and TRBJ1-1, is KAGVTQTPRYLIKTRGQQVTLSCSPISGHRSVSWYQQTPGQGLQFLFEYFSETQRNKGNFPGRFSGRQFSNSRSEMNVSTLELGDSALYLCASSSERPSEAAANTEAFFGQGTRLTVV.

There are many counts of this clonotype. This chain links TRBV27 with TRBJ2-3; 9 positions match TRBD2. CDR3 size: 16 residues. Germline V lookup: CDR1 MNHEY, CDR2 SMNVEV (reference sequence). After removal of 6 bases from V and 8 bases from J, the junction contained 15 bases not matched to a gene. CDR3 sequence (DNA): TGTGCCAGCAGCCAGCCCCTGGCGGGAGGGGTAGGTACGCAGTATTTT. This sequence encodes CASSQPLAGGVGTQYF.

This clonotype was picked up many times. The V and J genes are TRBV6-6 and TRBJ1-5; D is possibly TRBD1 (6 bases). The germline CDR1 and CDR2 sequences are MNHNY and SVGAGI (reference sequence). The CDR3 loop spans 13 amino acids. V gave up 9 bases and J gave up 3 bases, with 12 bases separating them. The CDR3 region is CASLRGHNQPQHF. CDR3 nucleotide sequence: TGTGCCAGTCTCAGGGGTCACAATCAGCCCCAGCATTTT.

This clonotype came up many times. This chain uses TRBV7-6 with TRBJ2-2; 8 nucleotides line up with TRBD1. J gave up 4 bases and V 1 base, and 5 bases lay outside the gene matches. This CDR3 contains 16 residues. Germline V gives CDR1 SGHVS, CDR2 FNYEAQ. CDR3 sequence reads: CASSLGQGAVTGELFF. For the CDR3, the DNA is TGTGCCAGCAGCTTAGGGCAGGGGGCAGTCACCGGGGAGCTGTTTTTT.

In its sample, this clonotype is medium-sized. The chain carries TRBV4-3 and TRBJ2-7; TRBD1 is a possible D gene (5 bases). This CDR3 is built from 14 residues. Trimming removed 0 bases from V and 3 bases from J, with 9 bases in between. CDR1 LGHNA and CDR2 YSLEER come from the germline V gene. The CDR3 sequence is CASSQESRDYEQYF. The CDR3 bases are TGCGCCAGCAGCCAAGAATCCAGGGACTACGAGCAGTACTTC.

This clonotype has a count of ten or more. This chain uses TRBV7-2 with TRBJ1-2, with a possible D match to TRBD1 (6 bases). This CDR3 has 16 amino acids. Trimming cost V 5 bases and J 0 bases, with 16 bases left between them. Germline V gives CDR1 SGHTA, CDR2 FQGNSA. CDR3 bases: TGTGCCAGCAGCCCCGCCGGGACACATTCTAACTATGGCTACACCTTC. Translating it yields CASSPAGTHSNYGYTF.

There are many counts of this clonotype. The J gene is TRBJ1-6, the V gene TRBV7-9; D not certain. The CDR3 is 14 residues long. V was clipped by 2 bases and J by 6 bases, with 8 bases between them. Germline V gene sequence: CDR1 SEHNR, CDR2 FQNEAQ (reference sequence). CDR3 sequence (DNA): TGTGCCAGCAGCTTAATAGGGATTAATTCACCCCTCCACTTT. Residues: CASSLIGINSPLHF.

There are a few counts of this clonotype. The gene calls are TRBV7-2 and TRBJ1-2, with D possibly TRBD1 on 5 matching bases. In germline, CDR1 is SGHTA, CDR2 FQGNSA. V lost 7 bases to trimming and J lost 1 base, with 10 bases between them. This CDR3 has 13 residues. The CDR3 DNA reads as TGTGCCAGCACCGGGCAGGGTAACTATGGCTACACCTTC. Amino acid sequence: CASTGQGNYGYTF.

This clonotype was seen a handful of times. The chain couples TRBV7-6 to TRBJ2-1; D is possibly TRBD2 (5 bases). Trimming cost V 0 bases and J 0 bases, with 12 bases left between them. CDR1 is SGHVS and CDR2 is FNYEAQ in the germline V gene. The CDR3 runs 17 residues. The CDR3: CASSLAASSFSYNEQFF. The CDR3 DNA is TGTGCCAGCAGCTTAGCGGCTAGCAGTTTCTCCTACAATGAGCAGTTCTTC.

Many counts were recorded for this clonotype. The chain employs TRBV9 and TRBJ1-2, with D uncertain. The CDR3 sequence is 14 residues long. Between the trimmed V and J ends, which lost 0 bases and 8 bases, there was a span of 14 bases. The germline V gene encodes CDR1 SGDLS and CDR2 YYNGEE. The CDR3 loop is CASSVENSLKGYTF. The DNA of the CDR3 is TGTGCCAGCAGCGTAGAGAACAGCCTAAAAGGCTACACCTTC.

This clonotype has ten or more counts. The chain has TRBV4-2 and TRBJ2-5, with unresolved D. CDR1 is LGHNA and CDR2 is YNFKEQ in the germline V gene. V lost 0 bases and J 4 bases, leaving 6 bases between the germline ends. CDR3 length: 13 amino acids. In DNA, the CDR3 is TGTGCCAGCAGCCAAGAAGCCAGAGAGACCCAGTACTTC. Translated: CASSQEARETQYF.

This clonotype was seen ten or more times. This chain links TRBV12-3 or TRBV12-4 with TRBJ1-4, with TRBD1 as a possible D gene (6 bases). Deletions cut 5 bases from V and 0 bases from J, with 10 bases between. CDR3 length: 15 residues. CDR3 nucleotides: TGTGCCAGCAGTCCTCGGGACACAACTAATGAAAAACTGTTTTTT. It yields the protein CASSPRDTTNEKLFF.

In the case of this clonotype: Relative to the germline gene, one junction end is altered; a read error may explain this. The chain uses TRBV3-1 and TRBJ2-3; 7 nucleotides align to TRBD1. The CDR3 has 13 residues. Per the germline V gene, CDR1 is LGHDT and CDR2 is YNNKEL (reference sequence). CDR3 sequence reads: CASSHTGTDTHYF. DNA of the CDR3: TGTGCCAGCAGCCATACAGGGACAGATACGCACTATTTT.

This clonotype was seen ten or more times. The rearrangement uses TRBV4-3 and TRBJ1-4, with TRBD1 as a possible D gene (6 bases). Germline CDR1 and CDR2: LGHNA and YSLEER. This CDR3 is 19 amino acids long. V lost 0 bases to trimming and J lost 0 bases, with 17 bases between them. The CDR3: CASSQDLIWGAATNEKLFF. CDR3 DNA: TGCGCCAGCAGCCAAGATTTGATCTGGGGGGCCGCAACTAATGAAAAACTGTTTTTT.

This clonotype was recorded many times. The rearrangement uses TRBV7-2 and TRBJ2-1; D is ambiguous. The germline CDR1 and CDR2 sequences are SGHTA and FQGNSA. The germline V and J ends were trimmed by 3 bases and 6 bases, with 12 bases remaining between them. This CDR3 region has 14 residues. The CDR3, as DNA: TGTGCCAGCAGCTTTTTGCTAGTAGGCAATGAGCAGTTCTTC. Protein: CASSFLLVGNEQFF.

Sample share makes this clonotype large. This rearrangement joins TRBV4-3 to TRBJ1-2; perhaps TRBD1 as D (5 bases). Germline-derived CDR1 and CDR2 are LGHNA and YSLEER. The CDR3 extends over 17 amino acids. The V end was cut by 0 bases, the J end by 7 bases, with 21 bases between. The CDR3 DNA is TGCGCCAGCAGCCAAGATGCTGGGACTCCCTCTCTCTCTGGCTACACCTTC. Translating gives CASSQDAGTPSLSGYTF.

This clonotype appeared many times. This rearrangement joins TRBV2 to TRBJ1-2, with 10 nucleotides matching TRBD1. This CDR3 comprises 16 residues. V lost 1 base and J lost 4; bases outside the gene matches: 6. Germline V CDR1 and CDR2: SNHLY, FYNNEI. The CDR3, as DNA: TGTGCCAGCAGTGAAGGGGGACAGGGGTTGGGCTATGGCTACACCTTC. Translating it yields CASSEGGQGLGYGYTF.

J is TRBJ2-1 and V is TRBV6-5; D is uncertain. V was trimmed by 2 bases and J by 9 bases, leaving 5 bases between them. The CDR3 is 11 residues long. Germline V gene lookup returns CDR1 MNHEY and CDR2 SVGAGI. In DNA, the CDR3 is TGTGCCAGCAGTTACAAGGGTGAGCAGTTCTTC. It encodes CASSYKGEQFF.

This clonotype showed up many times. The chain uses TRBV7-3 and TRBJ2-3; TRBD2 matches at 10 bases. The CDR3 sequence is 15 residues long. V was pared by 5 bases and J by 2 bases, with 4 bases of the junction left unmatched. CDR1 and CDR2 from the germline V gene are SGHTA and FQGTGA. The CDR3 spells CASSRSGRNTDTQYF. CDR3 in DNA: TGTGCCAGCAGCCGTAGCGGGAGGAACACAGATACGCAGTATTTT.

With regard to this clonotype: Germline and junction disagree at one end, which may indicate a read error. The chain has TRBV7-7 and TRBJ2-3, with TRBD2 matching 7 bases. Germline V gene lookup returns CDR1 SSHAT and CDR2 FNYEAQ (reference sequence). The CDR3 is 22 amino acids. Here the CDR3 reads CASSLPGLGPFTPGGSTDTQYF. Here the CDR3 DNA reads TGTGCTAGCAGCTTACCAGGACTAGGCCCCTTCACCCCGGGGGGTAGCACAGATACGCAGTATTTT. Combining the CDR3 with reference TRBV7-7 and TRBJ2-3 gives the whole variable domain GAGVSQSPRYKVTKRGQDVTLRCDPISSHATLYWYQQALGQGPEFLTYFNYEAQPDKSGLPSDRFSAERPEGSISTLTIQRTEQRDSAMYRCASSLPGLGPFTPGGSTDTQYFGPGTRLTVL.

The DNA for the CDR3 is TGTGCCAGCAGCTTAGTGCATTCACCCCTCCACTTT. Encoded protein: CASSLVHSPLHF. The rearrangement links TRBV11-2 to TRBJ1-6; no firm D call. The CDR3 loop spans 12 amino acids. The germline V gene encodes CDR1 SGHAT and CDR2 FQNNGV. The V end lost 1 base, the J end lost 8 bases, and 3 bases lay between the germline ends.

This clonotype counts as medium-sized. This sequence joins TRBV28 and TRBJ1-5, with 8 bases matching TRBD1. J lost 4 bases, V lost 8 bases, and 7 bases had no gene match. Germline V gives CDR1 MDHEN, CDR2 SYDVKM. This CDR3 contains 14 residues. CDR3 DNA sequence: TGTGCCAGCCGTCGACAGGGGCAAAATCAGCCCCAGCATTTT. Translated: CASRRQGQNQPQHF.